This TCR beta chain was observed in a study of cytomegalovirus exposure and HLA in healthy donors. Overall study: Prior work identified around 100 million unique TCR beta sequences in 150 million to 200 million T cells. Early released data had tens of millions of unique TCRs, all coming from HLA-typed donors.

Study outcomes and limitations: Among the CMV-associated chains, a few were confirmed in vitro as specific for CMV antigens.

In regard to this clone: The antigen is not known. A read error may account for a junction end that differs from germline.

PCR employed 60 Vbeta and 13 Jbeta primers. The protocol was immunoSEQ multiplex PCR, while the TCRdb copy is restricted to in-frame clones and leaves out a portion. The repertoire consists of some 120,000 clones, with over 65% occurring once and the leading ten covering 0.85% to 0.9%. This TCR came from a young woman in good health and CMV-seronegative. Source material: PBMCs.

The CDR3 sequence: CASSPEAGLSNF. CDR3 DNA: TGCGCCAGCAGTCCGGAAGCGGGCTTGTCGAACTTC. The chain uses TRBV5-1 and TRBJ1-2; no clear D gene. CDR1 is SGHRS and CDR2 is YFSETQ in the germline V gene. CDR3 length: 12 amino acids.